Below, one TCR beta chain is given with its context. Its antigen is still unknown. The donors formed part of the roughly 120-subject validation cohort, distinct from the 666-subject first cohort. TCRdb's table, derived via immunoSEQ multiplex PCR, lists solely in-frame clones and lacks some. There are 98,000 or so clones in the sample; about 85% occur only once, and over 2.5% lies in the top ten. This CDR3 has 15 amino acids. Per the germline V gene, CDR1 is SGDLS and CDR2 is YYNGEE. V lost 0 bases and J lost 6, with 13 bases in between. The sample originates from a study of cytomegalovirus exposure and HLA in healthy donors. Study details: The platform used for the 110 or so validation repertoires matched that of the roughly 670 first-cohort repertoires, a later analysis reported.

Whole-study results and caveats: A later analysis found first-cohort TCR clusters tended to co-occur in the 130 or so validation repertoires.

This sequence originates from a woman younger than 35 in good health and CMV-seronegative. The rearrangement links TRBV9 to TRBJ2-1; D remains unclear. The source material was PBMCs. CDR3 bases: TGTGCCAGCAGCGTAGACAGTATTTTGCCCAATGAGCAGTTCTTC. It encodes CASSVDSILPNEQFF.